This TCR beta chain is from a study of spatial heterogeneity in lung cancer. The time point was: blood at routine non-recurrence follow-up after resection. Tumor, nontumor lung or frozen PBMC supplied whole RNA that was sequenced unsorted. V was pared by 5 bases and J by 5 bases, with 11 bases of the junction left unmatched. Germline V CDR1 and CDR2: SEHNR, FQNEAQ (reference sequence). The CDR3 length is 15 residues. In TCRdb, the 5' RACE reads were re-called with MiXCR into one record per CDR3 protein. The sample holds about 120,000 distinct CDR3 sequences, more than 9% seen once. Sequences were derived from PBMCs, sampled at follow-up. The chain couples TRBV7-9 to TRBJ2-7, with 8 bases that match TRBD1. This clonotype was obtained from a male donor with early-stage non-small cell lung cancer. CDR3 residues: CASSPVRGRNNEQYF. As DNA, the CDR3 is TGTGCCAGCAGCCCGGTCAGGGGGCGCAACAACGAGCAGTACTTC.